This TCR beta chain is from a study of blood T cell repertoires in COVID-19. The wider study: Samples of COVID-19 (acute and convalescent) were obtained from the United States, Italy and Spain. PBMCs, B-cell-depleted T cells, or T cells were the source of the cDNA or gDNA that made up the material.

Under the authors' procedure: It was from reference gene primer amplification that nucleated cell counts were estimated. The assay was immunoSEQ multiplex PCR, and TCRdb's table has in-frame clones only and misses some. The DNA gave D and trimming, while V, J and clone size come from that table. The sample has 150,000 to 200,000 clones, around 85% seen once. Per germline, CDR1 SGDLS and CDR2 YYNGEE. Trimming cost V 0 bases and J 0 bases, with 10 bases left between them. This CDR3 region has 15 residues. The genes are TRBV9 and TRBJ2-7, with unresolved D. Sample: peripheral blood. This TCR was recovered from a man aged 50 to 60 who had recovered from COVID-19. Written as DNA, the CDR3 is TGTGCCAGCAGCGTAGGTCCAAACTTCTCCTACGAGCAGTACTTC. As protein: CASSVGPNFSYEQYF.